What follows describes a single TCR beta chain. Its specificity is not known. The sample carries other DNA sequences with the same CDR3. The PCR contained 60 Vbeta and 13 Jbeta primers. Here immunoSEQ multiplex PCR was the method, and the copy in TCRdb shows in-frame clones only, minus some. This table holds roughly 110,000 clones, roughly 70% found once. This sample is part of a study of cytomegalovirus exposure and HLA in healthy donors. Study findings and constraints: Immune exposure information available was restricted to CMV serostatus. Specificity for CMV antigens was confirmed in vitro for a few of the CMV-associated chains. According to the study, 150 to 200 TCR beta chains were cytomegalovirus-associated.

Specimen: PBMCs. The receptor's source is a woman in her forties in good health and CMV-seropositive.

CDR3 sequence: CASSSTGKDTEAFF. CDR3 DNA sequence: TGTGCCAGCTCATCAACAGGGAAGGACACTGAAGCTTTCTTT. The V and J genes are TRBV18 and TRBJ1-1; D might be TRBD1 (6 bases). Per germline, CDR1 KGHSH and CDR2 LQKENI. The CDR3 extends over 14 amino acids. The V and J ends lost 5 bases and 3 bases respectively, with 13 bases between them.